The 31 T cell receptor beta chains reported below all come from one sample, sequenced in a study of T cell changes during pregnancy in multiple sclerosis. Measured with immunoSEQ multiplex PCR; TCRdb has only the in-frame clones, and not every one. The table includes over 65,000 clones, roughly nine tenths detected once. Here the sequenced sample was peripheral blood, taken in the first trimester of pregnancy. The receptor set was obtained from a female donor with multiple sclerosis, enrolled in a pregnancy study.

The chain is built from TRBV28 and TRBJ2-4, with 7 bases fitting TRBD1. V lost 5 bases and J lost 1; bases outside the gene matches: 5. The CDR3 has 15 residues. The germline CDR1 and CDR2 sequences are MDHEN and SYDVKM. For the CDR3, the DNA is TGTGCCAGCAGTGACAGGGTCTATGCCAAAAACATTCAGTACTTC. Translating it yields CASSDRVYAKNIQYF.

The CDR3 sequence: CASAIRTATYNEQFF. The DNA of the CDR3 is TGTGCCAGCGCGATTCGGACTGCGACCTACAATGAGCAGTTCTTC. The chain joins TRBV18 to TRBJ2-1, with a possible D match to TRBD2 (5 bases). Per the germline V gene, CDR1 is KGHSH and CDR2 is LQKENI. The V and J ends lost 8 bases and 2 bases respectively, with 16 bases between them. The CDR3 extends over 15 amino acids.

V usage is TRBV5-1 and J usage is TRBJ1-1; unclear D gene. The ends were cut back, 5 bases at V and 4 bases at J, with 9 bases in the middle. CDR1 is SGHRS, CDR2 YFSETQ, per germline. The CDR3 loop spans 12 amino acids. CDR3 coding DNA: TGCGCCAGCAGTGGAGAATTCACTGAAGCTTTCTTT. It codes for CASSGEFTEAFF. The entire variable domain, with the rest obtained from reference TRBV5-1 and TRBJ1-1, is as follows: KAGVTQTPRYLIKTRGQQVTLSCSPISGHRSVSWYQQTPGQGLQFLFEYFSETQRNKGNFPGRFSGRQFSNSRSEMNVSTLELGDSALYLCASSGEFTEAFFGQGTRLTVV.

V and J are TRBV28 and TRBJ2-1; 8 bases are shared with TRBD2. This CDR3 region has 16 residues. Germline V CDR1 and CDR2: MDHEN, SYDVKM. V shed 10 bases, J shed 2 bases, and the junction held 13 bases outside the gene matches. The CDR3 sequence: CATTATREDPYNEQFF. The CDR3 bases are TGTGCCACCACGGCCACGCGGGAGGACCCCTACAATGAGCAGTTCTTC. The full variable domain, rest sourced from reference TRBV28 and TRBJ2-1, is DVKVTQSSRYLVKRTGEKVFLECVQDMDHENMFWYRQDPGLGLRLIYFSYDVKMKEKGDIPEGYSVSREKKERFSLILESASTNQTSMYLCATTATREDPYNEQFFGPGTRLTVL.

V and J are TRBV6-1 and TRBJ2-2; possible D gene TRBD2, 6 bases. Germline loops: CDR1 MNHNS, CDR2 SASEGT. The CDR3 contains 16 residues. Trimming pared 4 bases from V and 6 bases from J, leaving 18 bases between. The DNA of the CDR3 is TGTGCCAGCAGTGGCCGGGACCGGGGGTACGCCGGGGAGCTGTTTTTT. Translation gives CASSGRDRGYAGELFF.

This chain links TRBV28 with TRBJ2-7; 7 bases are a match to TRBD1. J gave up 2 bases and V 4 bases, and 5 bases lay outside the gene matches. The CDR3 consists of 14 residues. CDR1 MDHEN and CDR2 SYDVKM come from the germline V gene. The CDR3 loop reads CASSSPGTAYEQYF. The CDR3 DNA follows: TGTGCCAGCAGTTCCCCCGGGACAGCCTACGAGCAGTACTTC. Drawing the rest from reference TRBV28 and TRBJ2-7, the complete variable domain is DVKVTQSSRYLVKRTGEKVFLECVQDMDHENMFWYRQDPGLGLRLIYFSYDVKMKEKGDIPEGYSVSREKKERFSLILESASTNQTSMYLCASSSPGTAYEQYFGPGTRLTVT.

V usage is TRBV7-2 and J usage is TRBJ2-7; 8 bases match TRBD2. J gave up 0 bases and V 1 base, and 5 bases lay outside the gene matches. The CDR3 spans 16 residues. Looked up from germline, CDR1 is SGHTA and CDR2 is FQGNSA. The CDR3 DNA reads TGTGCCAGCAGCTTAGTTAGCGGGAAGCACTCCTACGAGCAGTACTTC. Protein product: CASSLVSGKHSYEQYF.

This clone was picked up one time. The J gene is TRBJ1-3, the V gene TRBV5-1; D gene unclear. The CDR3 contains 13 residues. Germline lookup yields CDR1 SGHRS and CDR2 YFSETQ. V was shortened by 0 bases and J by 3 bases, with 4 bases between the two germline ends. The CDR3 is CASSLGDGNTIYF. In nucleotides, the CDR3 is TGCGCCAGCAGCTTGGGAGATGGAAACACCATATATTTT.

This CDR3 reads CASSFPRDKIDGYGYTF. The DNA of the CDR3 is TGTGCCAGCAGTTTCCCCAGGGACAAGATCGACGGCTATGGCTACACCTTC. V and J are TRBV28 and TRBJ1-2; tentatively, D is TRBD1 (6 bases). Germline V CDR1 and CDR2: MDHEN, SYDVKM. Between the trimmed V and J ends, which lost 3 bases and 4 bases, there was a span of 21 bases. The CDR3 length is 17 residues.

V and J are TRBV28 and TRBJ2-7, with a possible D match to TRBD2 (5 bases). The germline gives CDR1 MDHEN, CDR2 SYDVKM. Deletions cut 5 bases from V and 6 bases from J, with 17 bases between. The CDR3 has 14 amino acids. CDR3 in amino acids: CASSDSGKTGEQYF. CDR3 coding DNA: TGTGCCAGCAGTGACTCCGGGAAAACTGGCGAGCAGTACTTC.

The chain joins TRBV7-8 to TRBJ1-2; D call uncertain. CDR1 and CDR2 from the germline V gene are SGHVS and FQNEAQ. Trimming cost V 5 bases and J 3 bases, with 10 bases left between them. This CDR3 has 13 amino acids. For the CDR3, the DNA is TGTGCCAGCAGCCGAGGTTCGGACTATGGCTACACCTTC. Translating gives CASSRGSDYGYTF.

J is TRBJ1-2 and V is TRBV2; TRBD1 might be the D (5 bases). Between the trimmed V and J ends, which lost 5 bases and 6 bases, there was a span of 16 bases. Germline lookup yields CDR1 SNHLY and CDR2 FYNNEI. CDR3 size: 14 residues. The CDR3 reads CASSLLRTSDGYTF. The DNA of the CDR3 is TGTGCCAGCAGTCTTCTTAGGACATCCGATGGCTACACCTTC.

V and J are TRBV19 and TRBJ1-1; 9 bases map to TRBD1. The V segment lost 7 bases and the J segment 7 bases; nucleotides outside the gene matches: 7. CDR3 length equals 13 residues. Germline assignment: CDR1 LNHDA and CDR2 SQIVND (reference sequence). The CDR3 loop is CASIPRDRDEAFF. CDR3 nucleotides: TGTGCCAGTATTCCTCGGGACAGGGATGAAGCTTTCTTT.

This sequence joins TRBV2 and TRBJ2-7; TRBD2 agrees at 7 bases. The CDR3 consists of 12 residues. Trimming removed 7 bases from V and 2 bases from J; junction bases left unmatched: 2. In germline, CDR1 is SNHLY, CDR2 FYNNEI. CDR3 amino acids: CASNAGAYEQYF. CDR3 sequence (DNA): TGTGCCAGCAATGCGGGGGCCTACGAGCAGTACTTC.

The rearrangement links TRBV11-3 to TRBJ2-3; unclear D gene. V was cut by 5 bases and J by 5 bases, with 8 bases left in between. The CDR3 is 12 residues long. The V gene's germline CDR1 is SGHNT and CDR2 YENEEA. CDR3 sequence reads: CASSLGLDTQYF. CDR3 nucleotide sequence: TGTGCCAGCAGCCTAGGGCTAGATACGCAGTATTTT.

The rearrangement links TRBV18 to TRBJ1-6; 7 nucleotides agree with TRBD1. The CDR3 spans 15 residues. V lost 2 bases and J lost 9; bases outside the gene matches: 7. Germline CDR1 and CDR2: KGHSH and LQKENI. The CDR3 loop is CASSPGEGASSPLHF. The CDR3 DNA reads TGTGCCAGCTCACCAGGTGAGGGGGCATCTTCACCCCTCCACTTT.

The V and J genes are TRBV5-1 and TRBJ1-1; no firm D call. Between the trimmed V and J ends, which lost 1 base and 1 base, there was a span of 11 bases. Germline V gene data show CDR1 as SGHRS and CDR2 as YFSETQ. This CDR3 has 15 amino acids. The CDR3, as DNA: TGCGCCAGCAGCTTGATTGGGCATTCGAACACTGAAGCTTTCTTT. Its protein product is CASSLIGHSNTEAFF.

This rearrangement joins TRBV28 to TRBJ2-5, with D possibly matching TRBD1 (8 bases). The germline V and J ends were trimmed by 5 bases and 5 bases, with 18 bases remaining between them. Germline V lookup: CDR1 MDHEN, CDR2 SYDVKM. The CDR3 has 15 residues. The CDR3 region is CASSANRGGTETQYF. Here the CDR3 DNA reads TGTGCCAGCAGTGCAAACAGGGGGGGTACCGAGACCCAGTACTTC.

The CDR3 spells CASSEAEGDNYGYTF. The CDR3 region has the DNA TGTGCCAGCAGTGAAGCAGAGGGGGATAACTATGGCTACACCTTC. This rearrangement joins TRBV6-1 to TRBJ1-2; possible D gene TRBD1, 6 bases. The CDR3 spans 15 residues. The germline V and J ends were trimmed by 0 bases and 1 base, with 9 bases remaining between them. Germline CDR1 reads MNHNS; CDR2 reads SASEGT.

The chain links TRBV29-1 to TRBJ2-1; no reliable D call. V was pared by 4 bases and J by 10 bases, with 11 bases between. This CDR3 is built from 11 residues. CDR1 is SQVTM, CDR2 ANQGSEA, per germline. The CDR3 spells CSVGSLAEQFF. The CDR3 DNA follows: TGCAGCGTTGGTTCTCTGGCAGAGCAGTTCTTC.

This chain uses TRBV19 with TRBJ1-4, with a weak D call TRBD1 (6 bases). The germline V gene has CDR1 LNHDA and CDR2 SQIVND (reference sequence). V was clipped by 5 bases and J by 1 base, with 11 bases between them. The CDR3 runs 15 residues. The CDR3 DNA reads TGTGCCAGTAGTCCTCAACAGGGAACTAATGAAAAACTGTTTTTT. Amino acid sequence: CASSPQQGTNEKLFF.

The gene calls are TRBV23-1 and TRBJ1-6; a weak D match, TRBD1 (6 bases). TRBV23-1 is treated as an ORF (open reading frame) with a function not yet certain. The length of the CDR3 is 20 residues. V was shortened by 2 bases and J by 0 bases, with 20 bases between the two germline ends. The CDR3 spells CASSQRDKGTRSSYNSPLHF. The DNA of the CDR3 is TGCGCCAGCAGTCAACGGGACAAAGGGACCCGGAGCTCCTATAATTCACCCCTCCACTTT.

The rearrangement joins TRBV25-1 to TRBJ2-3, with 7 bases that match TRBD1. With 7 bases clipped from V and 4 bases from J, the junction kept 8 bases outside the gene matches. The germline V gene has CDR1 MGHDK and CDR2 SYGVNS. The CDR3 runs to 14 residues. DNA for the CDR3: TGTGCCAGCACTCTTACAGGGGACGCAGATACGCAGTATTTT. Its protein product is CASTLTGDADTQYF.

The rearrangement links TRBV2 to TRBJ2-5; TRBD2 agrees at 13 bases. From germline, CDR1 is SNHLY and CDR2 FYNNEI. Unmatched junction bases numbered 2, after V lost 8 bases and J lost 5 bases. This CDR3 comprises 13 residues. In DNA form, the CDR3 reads TGTGCCAGCGGACTAGCGGGAGTCGAGACCCAGTACTTC. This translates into CASGLAGVETQYF.

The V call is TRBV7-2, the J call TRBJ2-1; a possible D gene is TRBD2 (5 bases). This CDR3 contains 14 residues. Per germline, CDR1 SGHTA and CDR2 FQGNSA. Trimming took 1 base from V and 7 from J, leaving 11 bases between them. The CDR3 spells CASSLVAGFNEQFF. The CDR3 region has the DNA TGTGCCAGCAGCTTAGTTGCGGGTTTTAATGAGCAGTTCTTC.

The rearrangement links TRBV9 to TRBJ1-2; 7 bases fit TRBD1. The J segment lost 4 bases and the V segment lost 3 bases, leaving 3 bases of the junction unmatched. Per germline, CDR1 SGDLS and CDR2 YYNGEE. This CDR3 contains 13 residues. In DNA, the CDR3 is TGTGCCAGCAGCGGAGGGGGCTTCTATGGCTACACCTTC. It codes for CASSGGGFYGYTF.

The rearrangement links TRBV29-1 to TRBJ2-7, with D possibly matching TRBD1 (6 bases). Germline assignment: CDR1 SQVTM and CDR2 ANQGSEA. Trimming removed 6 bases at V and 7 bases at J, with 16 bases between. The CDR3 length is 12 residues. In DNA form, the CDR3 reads TGCAGCGTGGGGACACTGCAAGGGGAGCAGTACTTC. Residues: CSVGTLQGEQYF.

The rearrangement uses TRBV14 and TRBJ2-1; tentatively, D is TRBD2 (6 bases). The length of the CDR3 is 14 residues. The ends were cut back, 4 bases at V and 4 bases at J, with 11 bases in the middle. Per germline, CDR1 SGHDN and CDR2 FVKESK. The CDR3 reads CASSPSGWYNEQFF. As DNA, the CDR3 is TGTGCCAGCAGCCCAAGCGGGTGGTACAATGAGCAGTTCTTC.

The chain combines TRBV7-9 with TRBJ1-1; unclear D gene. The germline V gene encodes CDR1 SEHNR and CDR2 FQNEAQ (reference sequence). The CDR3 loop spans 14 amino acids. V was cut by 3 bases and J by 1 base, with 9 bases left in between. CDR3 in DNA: TGTGCCAGCAGCTTTAGAGCTACGAACACTGAAGCTTTCTTT. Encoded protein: CASSFRATNTEAFF.

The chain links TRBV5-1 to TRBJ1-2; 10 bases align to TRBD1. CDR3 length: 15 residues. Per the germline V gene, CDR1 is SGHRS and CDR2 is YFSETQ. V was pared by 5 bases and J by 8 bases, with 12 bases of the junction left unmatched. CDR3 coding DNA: TGCGCCAGCAGTTCACCGGGACAGGGGATTGGAGGCTACACCTTC. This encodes CASSSPGQGIGGYTF.

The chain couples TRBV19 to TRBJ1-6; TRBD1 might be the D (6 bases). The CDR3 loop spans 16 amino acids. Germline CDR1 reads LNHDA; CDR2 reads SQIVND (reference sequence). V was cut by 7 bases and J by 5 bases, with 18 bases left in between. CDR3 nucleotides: TGTGCCAGTAAGCTTGGTTCAGGGGTGAATAATTCACCCCTCCACTTT. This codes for CASKLGSGVNNSPLHF.